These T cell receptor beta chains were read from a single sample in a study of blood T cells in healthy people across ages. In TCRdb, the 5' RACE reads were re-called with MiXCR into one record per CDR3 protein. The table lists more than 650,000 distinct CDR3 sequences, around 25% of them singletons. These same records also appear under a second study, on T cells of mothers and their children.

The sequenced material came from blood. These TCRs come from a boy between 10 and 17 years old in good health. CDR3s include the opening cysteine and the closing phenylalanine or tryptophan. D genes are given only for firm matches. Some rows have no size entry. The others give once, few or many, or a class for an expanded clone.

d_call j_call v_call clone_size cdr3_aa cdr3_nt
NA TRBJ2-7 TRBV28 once CASRDRRTYEQYF TGTGCCAGCAGAGACAGACGAACCTACGAGCAGTACTTC
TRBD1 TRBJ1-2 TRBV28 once CASATGDYGYTF TGTGCCAGCGCGACAGGGGACTATGGCTACACCTTC
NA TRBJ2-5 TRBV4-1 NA CASSQAIQGWETQYF TGCGCCAGCAGCCAGGCCATACAGGGCTGGGAGACCCAGTACTTC
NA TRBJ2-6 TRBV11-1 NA CASSSRNPGANVLTF TGTGCCAGCAGCTCCAGAAATCCCGGGGCCAACGTCCTGACTTTC
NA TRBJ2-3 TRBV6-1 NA CASGMTDTQYF TGTGCCAGCGGGATGACAGATACGCAGTATTTT
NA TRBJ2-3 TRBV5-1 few CASSLEGSDTRYF TGCGCCAGCAGCTTGGAGGGGTCCGATACGCGGTATTTT
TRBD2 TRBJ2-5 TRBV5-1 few CASSWGTSGERETQYF TGCGCCAGCAGCTGGGGGACTAGCGGTGAGAGGGAGACCCAGTACTTC
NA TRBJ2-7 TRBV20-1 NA CSARRWGEQYF TGCAGTGCTAGGAGGTGGGGCGAGCAGTACTTC
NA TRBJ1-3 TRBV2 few CASRRRGSGGNTIYF TGTGCCAGCAGACGGAGGGGGTCGGGGGGAAACACCATATATTTT
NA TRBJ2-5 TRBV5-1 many CASSLGQQETQYF TGCGCCAGCAGCTTGGGACAGCAAGAGACCCAGTACTTC
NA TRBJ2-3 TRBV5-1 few CASSLKDRNPSTDTQYF TGCGCCAGCAGCTTGAAGGACCGTAACCCAAGCACAGATACGCAGTATTTT
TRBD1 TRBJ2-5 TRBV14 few CASSPRPRDSEETQYF TGTGCCAGCAGCCCCCGCCCCCGGGACAGCGAAGAGACCCAGTACTTC
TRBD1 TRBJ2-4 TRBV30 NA CAWSSGTGSENIQYF TGTGCCTGGAGTTCTGGGACAGGGAGCGAAAACATTCAGTACTTC
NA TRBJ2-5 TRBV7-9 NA CASSPDGTTGETQYF TGTGCCAGCAGCCCGGACGGGACAACGGGAGAGACCCAGTACTTC
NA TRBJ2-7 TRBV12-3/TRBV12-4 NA CASSLARRLEQYF TGTGCCAGCAGTTTAGCTCGGAGGTTGGAGCAGTACTTC
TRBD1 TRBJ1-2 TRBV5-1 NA CASSNGTGVLPYGYTF TGCGCCAGCAGCAACGGGACAGGGGTACTACCCTATGGCTACACCTTC
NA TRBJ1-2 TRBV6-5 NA CASSSRRFPNYGYTF TGTGCCAGCAGTAGTCGACGATTCCCTAACTATGGCTACACCTTC
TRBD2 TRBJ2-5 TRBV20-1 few CSAAGTSGEETQYF TGCAGTGCTGCCGGGACTAGCGGGGAGGAGACCCAGTACTTC
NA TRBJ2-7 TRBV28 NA CASSTEGSYEQYF TGTGCCAGCAGTACCGAGGGCTCCTACGAGCAGTACTTC
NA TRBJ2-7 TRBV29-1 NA CSVTPTGPPEQYF TGCAGCGTTACCCCCACAGGGCCCCCCGAGCAGTACTTC
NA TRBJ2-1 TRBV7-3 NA CASSLTDSSLLRQFF TGTGCCAGCAGCTTAACGGATAGCAGCCTGTTAAGGCAGTTCTTC
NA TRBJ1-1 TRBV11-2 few CASSYSLWGRGSVNTEAFF TGTGCCAGCAGCTATTCCCTTTGGGGTAGGGGCTCGGTGAACACTGAAGCTTTCTTT
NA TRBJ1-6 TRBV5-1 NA CASSLDGRDSPLHF TGCGCCAGCAGCTTGGACGGGAGAGATTCACCCCTCCACTTT
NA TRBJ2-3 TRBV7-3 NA CASSLGALGSTDTQYF TGTGCCAGCAGCTTAGGGGCCCTGGGGAGCACAGATACGCAGTATTTT
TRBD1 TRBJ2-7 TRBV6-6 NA CASHRGYEQYF TGTGCCTCACACAGGGGCTACGAGCAGTACTTC
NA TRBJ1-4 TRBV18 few CASSPGQTGGEKLFF TGTGCCAGCTCACCAGGTCAAACCGGTGGGGAAAAACTGTTTTTT
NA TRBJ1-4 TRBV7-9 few CASSLSPGLRANEKLFF TGTGCCAGCAGCTTGAGCCCAGGGTTGAGGGCTAATGAAAAACTGTTTTTT
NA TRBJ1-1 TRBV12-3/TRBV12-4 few CASTTRRGHGGVFF TGTGCCAGCACTACTCGCCGCGGCCACGGGGGGGTTTTCTTT
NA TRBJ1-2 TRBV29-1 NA CSVPPGTDYGYTF TGCAGCGTCCCCCCCGGGACGGACTATGGCTACACCTTC
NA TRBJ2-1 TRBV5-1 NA CASSSRGGDNEQFF TGCGCCAGCAGCTCAAGGGGCGGCGATAATGAGCAGTTCTTC
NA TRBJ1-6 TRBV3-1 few CASSHGRVNSPLHF TGTGCCAGCAGCCACGGCAGGGTGAATTCACCCCTCCACTTT
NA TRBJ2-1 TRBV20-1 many CSASLDGAGSYNEQFF TGCAGTGCTAGCCTAGACGGAGCAGGGTCCTACAATGAGCAGTTCTTC
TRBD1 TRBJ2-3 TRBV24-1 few CATSDTGQGSTDTQYF TGTGCCACCAGTGATACGGGACAGGGTAGCACAGATACGCAGTATTTT
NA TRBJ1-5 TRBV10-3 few CAISDPPIVSNQPQHF TGTGCCATCAGTGACCCGCCCATAGTTAGCAATCAGCCCCAGCATTTT
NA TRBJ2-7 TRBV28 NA CASQVEPYEQYF TGTGCCAGCCAGGTGGAGCCCTACGAGCAGTACTTC
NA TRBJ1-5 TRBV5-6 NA CASSLGLGGGQPQHF TGTGCCAGCAGCTTGGGGTTGGGGGGAGGTCAGCCCCAGCATTTT
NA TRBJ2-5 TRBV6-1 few CASRKGLGETQYF TGTGCCAGCAGGAAGGGTCTCGGGGAGACCCAGTACTTC
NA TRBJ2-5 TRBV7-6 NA CASSLGEIETQYF TGTGCCAGCAGCTTGGGGGAAATAGAGACCCAGTACTTC
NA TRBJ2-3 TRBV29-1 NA CSVEDPDTQYF TGCAGCGTTGAAGACCCGGATACGCAGTATTTT
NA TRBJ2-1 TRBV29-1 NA CSMGGLLLNEQFF TGCAGCATGGGAGGACTGCTACTCAATGAGCAGTTCTTC
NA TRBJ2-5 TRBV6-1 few CASSPGLGGLGETQYF TGTGCCAGCAGTCCCGGATTGGGGGGGCTCGGGGAGACCCAGTACTTC
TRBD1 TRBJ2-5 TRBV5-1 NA CASSIPRQGALETQYF TGCGCCAGCAGCATCCCCCGACAGGGGGCCTTAGAAACCCAGTACTTC
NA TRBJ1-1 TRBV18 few CASSTGQSLAFF TGTGCCAGCTCAACTGGACAGTCATTGGCTTTCTTT
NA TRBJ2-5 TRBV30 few CAWSVRFSQYF TGTGCCTGGAGTGTACGCTTTTCCCAGTACTTC